This entry lists 26 T cell receptor beta chains sequenced from one sample in a study of T cells in Graves' hyperthyroidism and ophthalmopathy. TCR beta CDR3 sequences were amplified from RNA transcripts. RT-PCR in the first round (using the HTBI primer set) targeted the TCR CDR3. In TCRdb, the multiplex PCR reads were re-called with MiXCR into one record per CDR3 protein. The sample contains fewer than 400,000 distinct CDR3 sequences, about 14% of which appear only once. The source material was blood. These receptors were taken from a man in his fifties or sixties with Graves' ophthalmopathy.

The sample holds many counts of this clonotype. The rearrangement uses TRBV2 and TRBJ1-5; D gene uncertain. Germline V gives CDR1 SNHLY, CDR2 FYNNEI. The CDR3 sequence is 15 residues long. V was cut by 4 bases and J by 0 bases, with 10 bases left in between. CDR3 sequence reads: CASSGTVDSNQPQHF. The CDR3 DNA sequence: TGTGCCAGCAGTGGCACGGTGGATAGCAATCAGCCCCAGCATTTT.

This clonotype has at least ten counts. V and J are TRBV3-1 and TRBJ2-7; D not resolved. CDR1 and CDR2 (germline): LGHDT, YNNKEL (reference sequence). The length of the CDR3 is 15 residues. Trimming left V 2 bases short and J 2 bases short, with 13 bases between. The CDR3, as DNA: TGTGCCAGCAGCCAAAGTGACGCTATGGCCTACGAGCAGTACTTC. It specifies CASSQSDAMAYEQYF.

This sequence joins TRBV12-3 or TRBV12-4 and TRBJ2-2; D is unclear. The CDR3 length is 11 residues. Trimming shortened V by 10 bases and J by 7 bases, and 10 bases separated the two germline ends. The CDR3 bases are TGTGCCACCACTCGTGGCGGGGAGCTGTTTTTT. Protein: CATTRGGELFF.

As regards this clonotype: Possible read error: a much larger clone is one base away. The chain combines TRBV7-2 with TRBJ1-1, with D possibly being TRBD1 (5 bases). In germline, CDR1 is SGHTA, CDR2 FQGNSA. CDR3 length equals 14 residues. The CDR3 here is CASRVTGLNSEAFF. The DNA for the CDR3 is TGTGCCAGCAGGGTCACGGGGCTGAACAGTGAAGCTTTCTTT.

The chain has TRBV12-3 or TRBV12-4 and TRBJ1-2; D not certain. Trimming cost V 6 bases and J 2 bases, with 16 bases left between them. The CDR3 has 15 residues. The CDR3 region is CASSNPSRGNYGYTF. The CDR3 DNA follows: TGTGCCAGCAGCAACCCCAGTCGGGGAAACTATGGCTACACCTTC.

Ten or more counts support this clonotype. This sequence joins TRBV6-1 and TRBJ1-1; no reliable D call. With 4 bases removed from V and 11 bases from J, the gap between germline ends came to 17 bases. This CDR3 contains 13 residues. CDR1 is MNHNS and CDR2 is SASEGT in the germline V gene. CDR3 region: CASSAQSVGSAFF. The CDR3 region has the DNA TGTGCCAGCAGTGCCCAGTCAGTAGGTTCGGCTTTCTTT.

V is TRBV20-1 and J is TRBJ2-7, with TRBD1 identical over 7 bases. Trimming at V came to 1 base and at J to 5 bases, leaving 8 bases not matched to a gene. CDR1 DFQATT and CDR2 SNEGSKA come from the germline V gene (reference sequence). The CDR3 has 14 residues. The CDR3 DNA reads TGCAGTGCTAGAGGGTCGACAGGGCTCCACGAGCAGTACTTC. Translation: CSARGSTGLHEQYF.

This clonotype was observed many times. This chain links TRBV30 with TRBJ2-3; TRBD2 aligns across 13 bases. V gave up 5 bases and J gave up 5 bases; unmatched junction bases: 4. The CDR3 has 14 amino acids. Germline CDR1 GTSNPN, CDR2 SVGIG (reference sequence). Written as DNA, the CDR3 is TGTGCCTGGCGACTAGCGGGAGGATTAGATACGCAGTATTTT. Protein sequence: CAWRLAGGLDTQYF.

Only a few counts were recorded for this clonotype. The chain has TRBV10-3 and TRBJ2-2; 7 bases line up with TRBD2. Per the germline V gene, CDR1 is ENHRY and CDR2 is SYGVKD. The CDR3 covers 17 residues. J gave up 6 bases and V 4 bases, and 14 bases lay outside the gene matches. CDR3 coding DNA: TGTGCCATCAGTGTTATATCCGGCGGGAGTACCCCCGGGGAGCTGTTTTTT. Its translation is CAISVISGGSTPGELFF.

This clonotype was found many times. This rearrangement joins TRBV28 to TRBJ2-7; D tentatively fits TRBD1 or TRBD2 (6 bases each). The CDR3 contains 16 residues. Trimming shortened V by 3 bases and J by 3 bases, and 18 bases separated the two germline ends. Per the germline V gene, CDR1 is MDHEN and CDR2 is SYDVKM. The CDR3 DNA reads TGTGCCAGCAGTTTCCGATCTGGAAGGGGGGACTACGAGCAGTACTTC. Its protein product is CASSFRSGRGDYEQYF.

The chain couples TRBV7-8 to TRBJ1-6; no definite D call. Looked up from germline, CDR1 is SGHVS and CDR2 is FQNEAQ. V lost 5 bases to trimming and J lost 9 bases, with 14 bases between them. The CDR3 spans 14 residues. The DNA for the CDR3 is TGTGCCAGCAGCCTGGGCCCCGAGGGTTCACCCCTCCACTTT. It translates to CASSLGPEGSPLHF.

Worth noting for this clonotype: A much larger clone sits a single nucleotide away, making a read error possible. The V gene is TRBV3-1, the J gene TRBJ2-4; D unresolved. Germline loops: CDR1 LGHDT, CDR2 YNNKEL (reference sequence). V gave up 2 bases and J gave up 8 bases, with 13 bases separating them. CDR3 length: 14 amino acids. The CDR3, as DNA: TGTGCCAGCAGCCAATACGTGAAGGGCCACATTCAGTACTTC. Translation: CASSQYVKGHIQYF.

The rearrangement joins TRBV19 to TRBJ2-1; D is uncertain. Germline lookup yields CDR1 LNHDA and CDR2 SQIVND (reference sequence). CDR3 length: 14 amino acids. V lost 4 bases and J lost 4, with 11 bases in between. The CDR3 DNA reads as TGTGCCAGTAGTACCTCCTTCGGGTACAATGAGCAGTTCTTC. Its translation: CASSTSFGYNEQFF.

This clonotype was observed many times. The genes are TRBV29-1 and TRBJ2-3; unclear D gene. Per germline, CDR1 SQVTM and CDR2 ANQGSEA. V gave up 0 bases and J gave up 0 bases, with 10 bases separating them. The CDR3 totals 15 residues. The CDR3 loop reads CSVEDHALSTDTQYF. Here the CDR3 DNA reads TGCAGCGTTGAAGATCACGCACTCAGCACAGATACGCAGTATTTT.

This clonotype has a count of ten or more. This chain uses TRBV5-6 with TRBJ2-7; D perhaps matches TRBD1 (6 bases). Germline V gene data show CDR1 as SGHDT and CDR2 as YYEEEE. There are 13 residues in the CDR3. V lost 4 bases to trimming and J lost 3 bases, with 11 bases between them. CDR3 DNA: TGTGCCAGCAGCCCCACAGGGAACTACGAGCAGTACTTC. This sequence encodes CASSPTGNYEQYF.

This clonotype was seen a few times. V and J are TRBV2 and TRBJ2-3; 7 nucleotides align to TRBD2. Germline CDR1 reads SNHLY; CDR2 reads FYNNEI. Unmatched junction bases numbered 11, after V lost 9 bases and J lost 2 bases. This CDR3 spans 15 amino acids. CDR3 loop: CASRPAGVVTDTQYF. CDR3 DNA: TGTGCCAGTCGACCTGCGGGAGTTGTCACAGATACGCAGTATTTT. Complete variable domain (other parts from reference TRBV2 and TRBJ2-3): EPEVTQTPSHQVTQMGQEVILRCVPISNHLYFYWYRQILGQKVEFLVSFYNNEISEKSEIFDDQFSVERPDGSNFTLKIRSTKLEDSAMYFCASRPAGVVTDTQYFGPGTRLTVL.

V gene TRBV7-9 combines with J gene TRBJ2-3; 12 nucleotides align to TRBD2. J was trimmed by 1 base and V by 1 base; bases with no gene match: 9. The germline CDR1 and CDR2 sequences are SEHNR and FQNEAQ (reference sequence). The CDR3 runs 19 residues. The CDR3 region is CASSLGLAGARVRTDTQYF. The CDR3 nucleotides read TGTGCCAGCAGCTTAGGACTAGCGGGAGCTCGGGTACGCACAGATACGCAGTATTTT. Using reference TRBV7-9 and TRBJ2-3 for the parts outside the CDR3, the full variable domain is DTGVSQNPRHKITKRGQNVTFRCDPISEHNRLYWYRQTLGQGPEFLTYFQNEAQLEKSRLLSDRFSAERPKGSFSTLEIQRTEQGDSAMYLCASSLGLAGARVRTDTQYFGPGTRLTVL.

This rearrangement joins TRBV14 to TRBJ2-1; 8 nucleotides align to TRBD2. The CDR3 spans 15 residues. V shed 4 bases, J shed 5 bases, and the junction held 7 bases outside the gene matches. Germline V gene sequence: CDR1 SGHDN, CDR2 FVKESK. The CDR3 bases are TGTGCCAGCAGCCGGACTAGCTGGGTAGACAATGAGCAGTTCTTC. As protein: CASSRTSWVDNEQFF.

This clonotype was seen ten or more times. This chain joins TRBV28 and TRBJ2-7; 13 bases fit TRBD2. CDR3 length equals 18 residues. V shed 9 bases, J shed 1 base, and the junction held 15 bases outside the gene matches. Germline assignment: CDR1 MDHEN and CDR2 SYDVKM. The chain's CDR3 is CASRGLAGVKGVSYEQYF. CDR3 nucleotide sequence: TGTGCCAGTAGAGGACTAGCGGGAGTGAAAGGGGTATCCTACGAGCAGTACTTC.

The rearrangement links TRBV10-3 to TRBJ2-1; 13 positions agree with TRBD2. The V gene's germline CDR1 is ENHRY and CDR2 SYGVKD. V was clipped by 0 bases and J by 6 bases; unmatched bases: 5. This CDR3 is built from 17 residues. CDR3 loop: CAISESSGLAGSNEQFF. The CDR3, as DNA: TGTGCCATCAGTGAGTCCTCGGGACTAGCGGGGAGCAATGAGCAGTTCTTC.

Ten or more counts support this clonotype. The rearrangement uses TRBV3-1 and TRBJ1-6, with D uncertain. The CDR3 loop spans 17 amino acids. Germline loops: CDR1 LGHDT, CDR2 YNNKEL (reference sequence). V lost 0 bases, J lost 5 bases, and 14 bases lay in between. CDR3 in DNA: TGTGCCAGCAGCCAAGACTCGGGTTGGCGGAATAATTCACCCCTCCACTTT. It specifies CASSQDSGWRNNSPLHF.

The V call is TRBV27, the J call TRBJ2-1; D may be TRBD2 (6 bases). The CDR3 totals 14 residues. Germline V gives CDR1 MNHEY, CDR2 SMNVEV (reference sequence). Trimming cost V 5 bases and J 7 bases, with 15 bases left between them. The CDR3 loop reads CASSPAGSVNEQFF. The DNA for the CDR3 is TGTGCCAGCAGTCCTGCGGGATCGGTAAATGAGCAGTTCTTC.

This clonotype was observed many times. The CDR3 region is CASSYSSSDAGNTDTQYF. CDR3 nucleotide sequence: TGTGCCAGCAGTTACTCGTCTTCGGATGCGGGAAATACAGATACGCAGTATTTT. The chain carries TRBV6-2 or TRBV6-3 and TRBJ2-3; D is perhaps TRBD2 (6 bases). CDR1 MNHEY and CDR2 SVGEGT come from the germline V gene. This CDR3 has 18 residues. Trimming stripped 0 bases from V and 3 bases from J, with 19 bases between.

Comment on this clonotype: One end of the junction is discordant with germline, which a read error may explain. The V gene is TRBV6-5, the J gene TRBJ2-7; TRBD2 matches 10 bases. Per the germline V gene, CDR1 is MNHEY and CDR2 is SVGAGI. The CDR3 is 19 residues long. The CDR3 bases are TGTGCCAGCAGTGACTCCAGCAGGTTGAGGCTAGCGGGAGACTACGAGCAGTACTTC. It is translated as CASSDSSRLRLAGDYEQYF.

The chain joins TRBV7-9 to TRBJ1-5; 8 nucleotides align to TRBD1. Germline CDR1 and CDR2: SEHNR and FQNEAQ (reference sequence). V lost 0 bases, J lost 7 bases, and 5 bases stayed unmatched. This CDR3 comprises 15 residues. In DNA form, the CDR3 reads TGTGCCAGCAGCTTAGCGACAGGGGCGGGGCAGCCCCAGCATTTT. Translation: CASSLATGAGQPQHF.

This clonotype was picked up many times. The rearrangement links TRBV29-1 to TRBJ2-5, with 15 positions matching TRBD2. Germline trimming cut 5 bases from V and 5 bases from J; bases unmatched to any gene: 12. The CDR3 is made up of 17 amino acids. Germline V gene data show CDR1 as SQVTM and CDR2 as ANQGSEA. CDR3 sequence reads: CSVLGLAGGLGTETQYF. CDR3 DNA: TGCAGCGTTTTAGGACTAGCGGGAGGGCTTGGGACCGAGACCCAGTACTTC. Full variable domain (remainder filled in from reference TRBV29-1 and TRBJ2-5): SAVISQKPSRDICQRGTSLTIQCQVDSQVTMMFWYRQQPGQSLTLIATANQGSEATYESGFVIDKFPISRPNLTFSTLTVSNMSPEDSSIYLCSVLGLAGGLGTETQYFGPGTRLLVL.